This TCR beta chain derives from a study of OX40 agonist ivuxolimab in advanced cancers. Study-wide context: Ivuxolimab, which targeted the costimulatory receptor OX40 (CD134), was an agonistic, fully human IgG2 monoclonal antibody. Intravenous ivuxolimab was administered to patients every 2 weeks at six dose levels: 0.01, 0.1, 0.3, 1.5, 3 and 10 mg/kg. Among the roughly 50 dose-escalation patients, approximately 20 had hepatocellular carcinoma, some 15 melanoma, 9 renal cell carcinoma and 9 head and neck cancer. In the dose-escalation cohort, approximately 82% of patients were male, and the mean age was roughly 60 years with a range of roughly 23 to 79. Patients were allowed to have had prior anti-PD-1, anti-PD-L1 or anti-CTLA-4 therapy, and approximately 39% of the dose-escalation patients had been treated with checkpoint inhibitors. Partial responses occurred in three dose-escalation patients, of whom one had hepatocellular carcinoma and two had cutaneous melanoma. Peripheral TCRbeta sequencing was intended to test whether TCR sequence diversity was altered and clonal T-cell expansion was caused by ivuxolimab. The paper covers the monotherapy dose-escalation part of the phase I ivuxolimab trial, which included N of about 56 patients. The paper as a whole reports these results and caveats: At doses of 0.1 to 3.0 mg/kg, clonal expansion of both CD4+ and CD8+ blood T cells was observed from baseline to week 6. Low levels of normalized T-cell clonal expansion were also seen in some nonresponding patients. Antigen specificity was not determined for the clonally expanded peripheral T cells. On average, CD8+ T cells showed more expanded clones than CD4+ T cells after ivuxolimab. Partial responders in the 0.1-3.0 mg/kg groups had among the lowest normalized peripheral clonal expansion, especially among CD8+ T cells.

Genomic DNA was extracted from sorted cells for sequencing of the TCRbeta CDR3 region. The immunoSEQ Assay was used to sequence the TCRbeta CDR3 regions. Not all clones reach the TCRdb copy of this immuneACCESS table, which keeps in-frame sequences only. Checked studies attribute under half of the gap to unresolved V genes and leave the rest unexplained. Here the sample has about 100,000 clones; approximately 90% occur a single time. Around 0.58% of the sample is taken by the ten largest. Patients with a history of autoimmune disease or receiving systemic immunosuppression were excluded from the trial. In every dose cohort, peripheral blood was drawn for TCR sequencing at baseline, cycle 4 day 1, and cycle 7 day 1. Samples came from an open-label, multicenter, first-in-human phase I dose-escalation trial of ivuxolimab. Adults with locally advanced or metastatic melanoma, renal cell, hepatocellular, or head and neck squamous cell carcinoma were enrolled in the trial. CD4+ and CD8+ T cells were sorted separately from peripheral blood before TCR sequencing.

This clone was recorded only once. No cognate antigen has been identified for it. No base quality information exists; no much larger clone differs at one position. The clonotype comes from an adult with an advanced solid tumor such as melanoma, head and neck, liver or kidney cancer. The specimen comprised CD4+ or CD8+ T cells sorted from blood, sampled in a trial of the OX40 agonist ivuxolimab.

The DNA reads as follows: TGTGCCAGCATGGCGCAGGTGGGGAACACTGAAGCTTTCTTT. It translates as CASMAQVGNTEAFF. The sequence joins TRBV6-5 to TRBJ1-1, with no confidently assigned D gene. CDR1 and CDR2 were assigned from the germline V gene as MNHEY and SVGAGI. Spanning cysteine to phenylalanine, the CDR3 consists of 14 amino acids. The DNA shown is the 42-base CDR3, in frame from base 1. V is reduced by 7 bases and J by 1 base, leaving a spacing of 13 bases between them.